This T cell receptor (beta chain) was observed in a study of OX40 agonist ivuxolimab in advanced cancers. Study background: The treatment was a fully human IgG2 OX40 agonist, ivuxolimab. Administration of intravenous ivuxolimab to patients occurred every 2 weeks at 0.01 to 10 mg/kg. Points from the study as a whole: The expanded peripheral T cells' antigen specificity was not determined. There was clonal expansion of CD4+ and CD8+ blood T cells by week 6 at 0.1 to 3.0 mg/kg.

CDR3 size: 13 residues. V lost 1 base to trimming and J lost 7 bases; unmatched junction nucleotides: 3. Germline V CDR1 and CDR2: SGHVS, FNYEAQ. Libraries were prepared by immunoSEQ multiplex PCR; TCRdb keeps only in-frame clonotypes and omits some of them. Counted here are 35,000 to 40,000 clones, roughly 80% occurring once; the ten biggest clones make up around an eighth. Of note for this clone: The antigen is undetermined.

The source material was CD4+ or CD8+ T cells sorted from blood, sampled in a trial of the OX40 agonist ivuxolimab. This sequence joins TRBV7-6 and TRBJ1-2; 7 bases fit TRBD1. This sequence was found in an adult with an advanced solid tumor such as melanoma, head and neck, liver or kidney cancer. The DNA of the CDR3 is TGTGCCAGCAGCTTAGGACAGGGTTCTGGCTACACCTTC. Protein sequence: CASSLGQGSGYTF. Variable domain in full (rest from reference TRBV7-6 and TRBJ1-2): GAGVSQSPRYKVTKRGQDVALRCDPISGHVSLYWYRQALGQGPEFLTYFNYEAQQDKSGLPNDRFSAERPEGSISTLTIQRTEQRDSAMYRCASSLGQGSGYTFGSGTRLTVV.